Presented here are 19 T cell receptor beta chains from one specimen sequenced in a study of monozygotic twins with cystic fibrosis. The table came from immunoSEQ multiplex PCR; TCRdb's copy has only in-frame clones and leaves some out. Of about 14,000 clones detected, about 93% appear once; the ten largest clones hold 8% to 9.5%. The sequenced material came from blood. The receptors come from a girl aged 2-9 years with cystic fibrosis.

The gene calls are TRBV10-1 and TRBJ2-1; 8 positions match TRBD2. The CDR3 is 15 amino acids. Germline trimming cut 2 bases from V and 6 bases from J; bases unmatched to any gene: 6. CDR1 WNHNN and CDR2 SYGVQD come from the germline V gene (reference sequence). CDR3 in amino acids: CASSETGGPLNEQFF. The DNA of the CDR3 is TGCGCCAGCAGTGAGACGGGAGGGCCGCTCAATGAGCAGTTCTTC.

The CDR3 sequence is CASSYGSGEQFF. The DNA of the CDR3 is TGTGCCAGCAGTTACGGGTCAGGTGAGCAGTTCTTC. The genes are TRBV6-6 and TRBJ2-1; no firm D call. Looked up from germline, CDR1 is MNHNY and CDR2 is SVGAGI (reference sequence). Trimming cost V 2 bases and J 9 bases, with 8 bases left between them. This CDR3 region has 12 residues.

V is TRBV27 and J is TRBJ1-2; D perhaps matches TRBD1 (5 bases). Trimming shortened V by 5 bases and J by 4 bases, and 20 bases separated the two germline ends. The CDR3 is 16 residues long. In germline, CDR1 is MNHEY, CDR2 SMNVEV (reference sequence). The CDR3 region has the DNA TGTGCCAGCAGTCCTCTTAAAATCACAGGAGTCTATGGCTACACCTTC. The encoded protein is CASSPLKITGVYGYTF.

The chain links TRBV18 to TRBJ2-3; TRBD1 or TRBD2 may be the D gene (5 bases each). The CDR3 has 17 amino acids. Germline V lookup: CDR1 KGHSH, CDR2 LQKENI. Trimming shortened V by 0 bases and J by 2 bases, and 15 bases separated the two germline ends. CDR3 loop: CASSPPSRGRYTDTQYF. CDR3 in DNA: TGTGCCAGCTCACCACCGTCCCGGGGCCGTTACACAGATACGCAGTATTTT.

The count of this clone is one. The rearrangement joins TRBV12-5 to TRBJ2-5; no firm D call. V was trimmed by 2 bases and J by 0 bases, leaving 13 bases between them. Looked up from germline, CDR1 is LGHNT and CDR2 is FRNRAP. There are 16 residues in the CDR3. DNA for the CDR3: TGTGCTAGTGGTTTGTCCCTCGGCCGTTACCAAGAGACCCAGTACTTC. Its translation: CASGLSLGRYQETQYF.

This clone was counted a single time. The gene calls are TRBV27 and TRBJ2-7; 9 bases map to TRBD2. The CDR3 is made up of 13 amino acids. V lost 4 bases, J lost 6 bases, and 4 bases stayed unmatched. Looked up from germline, CDR1 is MNHEY and CDR2 is SMNVEV (reference sequence). The CDR3 DNA reads as TGTGCCAGCAGTTCCGGACTAGCGAGCGAGCAGTACTTC. Translated: CASSSGLASEQYF.

The chain joins TRBV4-3 to TRBJ1-2, with D perhaps matching TRBD1 (5 bases). Looked up from germline, CDR1 is LGHNA and CDR2 is YSLEER. V gave up 1 base and J gave up 3 bases, with 6 bases separating them. This CDR3 comprises 13 residues. The DNA of the CDR3 is TGCGCCAGCAGCCAAGTAGGGGACTATGGCTACACCTTC. Its protein product is CASSQVGDYGYTF.

The V gene is TRBV5-8, the J gene TRBJ2-1, with TRBD2 matching over 9 bases. CDR3 length equals 17 residues. Germline V gene data show CDR1 as SGHTS and CDR2 as YDEGEE. With V trimmed by 5 bases and J by 6 bases, 15 bases remained unmatched. The CDR3 region is CASSFYGTSRLGNEQFF. The DNA of the CDR3 is TGTGCCAGCAGTTTTTACGGGACTAGCAGGTTGGGCAATGAGCAGTTCTTC.

The chain employs TRBV2 and TRBJ2-4; either TRBD1 or TRBD2 may fit D (5 bases each). V lost 7 bases and J lost 5, with 21 bases in between. Germline CDR1 is SNHLY and CDR2 is FYNNEI. The length of the CDR3 is 16 residues. This chain's CDR3 is CASTSGPGWGQNIQYF. CDR3 nucleotide sequence: TGTGCCAGCACCTCCGGCCCAGGGTGGGGACAAAACATTCAGTACTTC.

The V gene is TRBV25-1, the J gene TRBJ2-1; the match to TRBD2 covers 10 bases. The CDR3 length is 16 residues. J lost 9 bases, V lost 4 bases, and 12 bases had no gene match. Germline V gives CDR1 MGHDK, CDR2 SYGVNS. The CDR3 protein is CASSVTSGVPWGEQFF. CDR3 DNA sequence: TGTGCCAGCAGTGTAACTAGCGGGGTACCCTGGGGTGAGCAGTTCTTC.

The chain combines TRBV4-1 with TRBJ2-3; D possibly corresponds to TRBD1 (5 bases). There are 16 residues in the CDR3. The germline V gene has CDR1 MGHRA and CDR2 YSYEKL. Deletions cut 5 bases from V and 2 bases from J, with 17 bases between. The CDR3 protein is CASSNLMGQPTDTQYF. Here the CDR3 DNA reads TGCGCCAGCAGCAATCTAATGGGGCAGCCCACAGATACGCAGTATTTT.

V is TRBV7-2 and J is TRBJ2-7, with D tentatively TRBD1 or TRBD2 (5 bases each). Between the trimmed V and J ends, which lost 2 bases and 5 bases, there was a span of 10 bases. From germline, CDR1 is SGHTA and CDR2 FQGNSA. This CDR3 spans 13 amino acids. The CDR3 DNA is TGTGCCAGCAGCTTAATGGGGGTCCACGAGCAGTACTTC. It is translated as CASSLMGVHEQYF.

The chain is built from TRBV28 and TRBJ2-1, with D perhaps matching TRBD2 (6 bases). Germline-derived CDR1 and CDR2 are MDHEN and SYDVKM. Trimming took off 2 bases at V and 7 bases at J, with 9 bases between the two ends. CDR3 length: 13 amino acids. The CDR3 here is CASSLTSLNEQFF. Here the CDR3 DNA reads TGTGCCAGCAGTTTAACTAGCCTGAATGAGCAGTTCTTC.

The chain's CDR3 is CASSLAVAASGGYTF. CDR3 nucleotide sequence: TGTGCCAGCAGCTTAGCGGTGGCCGCCTCGGGCGGCTACACCTTC. The J gene is TRBJ1-2, the V gene TRBV7-2; D unclear. The germline V and J ends were trimmed by 0 bases and 8 bases, with 16 bases remaining between them. This CDR3 contains 15 residues. Looked up from germline, CDR1 is SGHTA and CDR2 is FQGNSA.

This clone was counted between two and nine times. This chain joins TRBV11-2 and TRBJ1-2; D is ambiguous. Germline CDR1 reads SGHAT; CDR2 reads FQNNGV. Trimming took 2 bases from V and 9 from J, leaving 7 bases between them. The CDR3 consists of 11 residues. The CDR3 DNA is TGTGCCAGCAGCTTACGGGAGAGCTACACCTTC. Its protein product is CASSLRESYTF.

The J gene is TRBJ2-7, the V gene TRBV12-5; no clear D. The CDR3 runs 11 residues. V was trimmed by 6 bases and J by 2 bases, leaving 5 bases between them. Germline CDR1 LGHNT, CDR2 FRNRAP. The CDR3 protein is CASGRAYEQYF. Here the CDR3 DNA reads TGTGCTAGTGGCCGCGCCTACGAGCAGTACTTC.

This clone was observed once. The J gene is TRBJ1-1, the V gene TRBV7-9; 7 bases map to TRBD1. The V segment lost 6 bases and the J segment 1 base; nucleotides outside the gene matches: 11. The CDR3 extends over 16 amino acids. The germline gives CDR1 SEHNR, CDR2 FQNEAQ (reference sequence). The CDR3 spells CASSLRLQGRNTEAFF. The CDR3 DNA sequence: TGTGCCAGCAGTCTACGTCTACAGGGGAGGAACACTGAAGCTTTCTTT.

The V call is TRBV5-5, the J call TRBJ2-3, with 8 bases that match TRBD2. The germline CDR1 and CDR2 sequences are SGHKS and YYEKEE (reference sequence). The junction had 9 bases not matched to a gene; V was cut back by 3 bases and J by 3 bases. The CDR3 totals 16 residues. As DNA, the CDR3 is TGTGCCAGCAGCTCTCCAGCGGGAGTGGGGACAGATACGCAGTATTTT. Its protein is CASSSPAGVGTDTQYF.

The CDR3 is CATGQPGQGYNEQFF. The CDR3 nucleotides read TGTGCCACCGGACAGCCGGGACAGGGTTACAATGAGCAGTTCTTC. The chain uses TRBV25-1 and TRBJ2-1, with 9 bases identical to TRBD1. The CDR3 contains 15 residues. V gave up 10 bases and J gave up 4 bases; unmatched junction bases: 11. Germline CDR1 MGHDK, CDR2 SYGVNS.